A selection of T cell receptor beta chains follows, all from one sample in a study of T cell repertoires in cytomegalovirus infection. Using its own MiXCR run on the reads, TCRdb lists one record per CDR3 protein. Among roughly 130,000 distinct CDR3 sequences, roughly 8.2% were seen once, and the ten largest hold about 9.4%. Sequenced: PBMCs. The receptors shown here come from a human donor in good health (CMV status not recorded). Some clones in this sample may be carry-over from other donors' samples. Both conserved end residues are part of each CDR3. D genes are given only for firm matches. Clone size, where shown, is once, few, many, or a class for clones that have expanded.

cdr3_length j_call d_call v_call clone_size cdr3_nt cdr3_aa
13 TRBJ1-1 - TRBV2 many TGTGCCAGCATCCCAGGGGAGAACACTGAAGCTTTCTTT CASIPGENTEAFF
13 TRBJ2-7 TRBD1 TRBV11-2 once TGTGCCAGCAGCCCAGGGGGTCCTTCAATGAGTTACTTC CASSPGGPSMSYF
16 TRBJ2-6 - TRBV6-5 many TGTGCCAGCAGTTACTCGCAGGGAGGTGGGGCCAACGTCCTGACTTTC CASSYSQGGGANVLTF
14 TRBJ2-3 - TRBV14 - TGTGCCAGCAGGAGTGGTTACAGCACAGATACGCAGTATTTT CASRSGYSTDTQYF
12 TRBJ1-1 - TRBV7-8 many TGTGCCAGCAGCCAAGGGAACACTGAAGCTTTCTTT CASSQGNTEAFF
13 TRBJ2-7 - TRBV7-8 many TGTGCCAGCAGCGCCTCCCTAGTCTGGGAGCAGTACTTC CASSASLVWEQYF
16 TRBJ2-1 TRBD2 TRBV6-6 many TGTGCCAGCAGTCTAAAATGGGGGGGCTCCTACAATGAGCAGTTCTTC CASSLKWGGSYNEQFF
14 TRBJ1-1 - TRBV28 many TGTGCCAGCAGTTTGGGAGATATGAACACTGAAGCTTTCTTT CASSLGDMNTEAFF
16 TRBJ1-3 - TRBV12-3/TRBV12-4 many TGTGCCAGCAGTTTTCGGGGCAGGAGCTCTGGAAACACCATATATTTT CASSFRGRSSGNTIYF
13 TRBJ2-1 - TRBV20-1 - TGCAGTGCTCGAGGCGACCTCAACAATGAGCAGTTCTTC CSARGDLNNEQFF
13 TRBJ1-1 TRBD1 TRBV29-1 many TGCAGCGTTCTAGACAGGGCGGACACTGAAGCTTTCTTT CSVLDRADTEAFF
13 TRBJ1-5 TRBD1 TRBV28 many TGTGCCAGCATGACAGGGGGTAATCAGCCCCAGCATTTT CASMTGGNQPQHF
14 TRBJ2-7 TRBD1 TRBV10-3 - TGTGCCATCCAAGGGGACAGGGGGCCCTACGAGCAGTACTTC CAIQGDRGPYEQYF
14 TRBJ1-1 - TRBV20-1 - TGCAGTGCTGACTTCTTGATGGTGAACACTGAAGCTTTCTTT CSADFLMVNTEAFF
19 TRBJ1-6 - TRBV7-2 many TGTGCCAGCAGCCCCGGGGAGGAGGTCCTACCCCTATATAATTCACCCCTCCACTTT CASSPGEEVLPLYNSPLHF
14 TRBJ2-7 TRBD1 TRBV7-9 many TGTGCCAGCAGCTCGACAGGGACCCCTTACGAGCAGTACTTC CASSSTGTPYEQYF
17 TRBJ2-3 - TRBV28 - TGTGCCAGCAGTGGCCAGGTGCGAATGTGGGGCCCAGATACGCAGTATTTT CASSGQVRMWGPDTQYF
13 TRBJ2-1 TRBD2 TRBV20-1 - TGCAGTGCTGTAGCGGGGGCCAGGGATGAGCAGTTCTTC CSAVAGARDEQFF
13 TRBJ2-5 - TRBV14 - TGTGCCAGCAGTCGTAGTTCGTCAGAGACCCAGTACTTC CASSRSSSETQYF